The 6 T cell receptor beta chains presented below share a single source sample, sequenced in a study of graft-versus-host responses after intestinal transplantation (dated by TCRdb to the early 2020s). Their antigen targets remain unknown. Library construction relied on the immunoSEQ multiplex PCR assay. The source is immuneACCESS, and TCRdb retained only in-frame sequences with V and J called. Part of the clones is not carried over; for the studies checked, unresolved V genes explain less than half of this, and the remainder is unexplained. The sample includes some 87,000 clones, with over 85% observed a single time. 0.3% to 0.35% of the sample is in the top ten clones. What the time point label conveys for this sample: cells obtained before transplantation from donor or recipient. The sequencing here drew on unstimulated CD4+ T cells sorted from spleen or lymph node cells, taken before intestinal transplant. These receptors all stem from a human donor who received an intestinal transplant.

In the case of this clone: This CDR3 is also generated by other DNA sequences in the sample. The CDR3 coding sequence is TGTGCCAGCAGCCAAGAGTGGAGCGGGGCGAGGACCCAGCATTTT. This gives the protein CASSQEWSGARTQHF. The chain recombines TRBV4-2 with TRBJ1-5; a weak D match, TRBD1 (5 bases). Trimming pared 0 bases from V and 11 bases from J, leaving 17 bases between. CDR1 LGHNA and CDR2 YNFKEQ come from the germline V gene. The CDR3 is 15 residues long.

The chain carries TRBV18 and TRBJ1-2; 9 bases are a match to TRBD1. The V gene end was trimmed by 2 bases and the J gene end by 4 bases; junction bases not matched to a gene: 8. The length of the CDR3 is 16 residues. Germline CDR1 KGHSH, CDR2 LQKENI. CDR3 sequence: CASSPSGTGLAYGYTF. CDR3 DNA: TGTGCCAGCTCACCATCCGGGACAGGGTTAGCCTATGGCTACACCTTC.

Here the CDR3 reads CASSRREENTIYF. CDR3 nucleotides: TGTGCCAGCAGCCGGAGGGAGGAAAACACCATATATTTT. The chain couples TRBV7-4 to TRBJ1-3, with unresolved D. The ends were cut back, 5 bases at V and 6 bases at J, with 11 bases in the middle. The CDR3 is made up of 13 amino acids. Germline-derived CDR1 and CDR2 are SGHVT and SQSDAQ.

V usage is TRBV6-1 and J usage is TRBJ1-2; no reliable D call. The germline CDR1 and CDR2 sequences are MNHNS and SASEGT. The CDR3 covers 15 residues. V was cut by 1 base and J by 5 bases, with 14 bases left in between. CDR3 DNA sequence: TGTGCCAGCAGTGAAGTGGGTAGGAAACCATATGGCTACACCTTC. Translation: CASSEVGRKPYGYTF.

The CDR3 DNA reads TGTGCCAGCCGTAGGGTCAAACAGGACATTTATGGCTACACCTTC. Encoded protein: CASRRVKQDIYGYTF. V and J are TRBV2 and TRBJ1-2, with D maybe TRBD1 (5 bases). The CDR3 extends over 15 amino acids. V was trimmed by 8 bases and J by 5 bases, leaving 21 bases between them. The V gene's germline CDR1 is SNHLY and CDR2 FYNNEI.

This CDR3 is CASSETGRAPFEQYF. For the CDR3, the DNA is TGCGCCAGCAGCGAAACAGGTCGTGCCCCCTTCGAGCAGTACTTC. J is TRBJ2-5 and V is TRBV5-1; D perhaps matches TRBD1 (5 bases). Near its end, the DNA agrees better with TRBJ2-7, so the J call may be wrong. Germline loops: CDR1 SGHRS, CDR2 YFSETQ. CDR3 length equals 15 residues.